The table lists the clone carrying this T cell receptor beta chain with a count of one. The authors' processing: From reference gene primer amplification, estimates of nucleated cell counts were derived. Assay used: immunoSEQ multiplex PCR; TCRdb lists only in-frame clones, some missing. The V and J calls and clone size were taken over from that table, and D and trimming were inferred from the DNA. The sample includes about 220,000 clones, about 90% of them seen just once. This sample is part of a study of blood T cell repertoires in COVID-19. About the study: PBMCs, B-cell-depleted T cells, or T cells were the source of the cDNA or gDNA that made up the material.

Trimming removed 3 bases at V and 2 bases at J, with 14 bases between. This CDR3 contains 15 residues. Per germline, CDR1 MNHEY and CDR2 SMNVEV (reference sequence). The rearrangement links TRBV27 to TRBJ2-7, with D tentatively TRBD2 (6 bases). The sample consisted of peripheral blood. This receptor was identified in a man aged 35 to 55 with active or convalescent COVID-19. DNA for the CDR3: TGTGCCAGCAGTTTCGGGGGACTCGCCCCCTACGAGCAGTACTTC. Protein sequence: CASSFGGLAPYEQYF.